The TCR beta chain described here comes from a study of shared clonotypes between healthy human individuals. Study observations and caveats: As a rule, naive subsets had a larger estimated richness than memory subsets. Against clonotypes common to all four donors, non-shared ones had lower generation probabilities. The study's rarefaction showed incomplete sorted-subset sequencing despite large depth.

Produced via immunoSEQ multiplex PCR; TCRdb's table is partial and in-frame only. This sample has approximately 1,500,000 clones, with 95% to 99% found just once. Remarks on this clone: Antigen unknown.

The CDR3 consists of 17 residues. Looked up from germline, CDR1 is SGHTA and CDR2 is FQGNSA. The V gene end was trimmed by 2 bases and the J gene end by 1 base; junction bases not matched to a gene: 7. Sequencing was carried out using naive CD4+ T cells sorted from blood. Subset in this sample: CD45RA+ positively selected. The sequence was obtained from a man aged 25-45 years in good health. The rearrangement links TRBV7-2 to TRBJ1-3; 8 bases line up with TRBD1. The CDR3 DNA sequence: TGTGCCAGCAGCTTATTCGGGACAGGTGTTTCTGGAAACACCATATATTTT. It is translated as CASSLFGTGVSGNTIYF.